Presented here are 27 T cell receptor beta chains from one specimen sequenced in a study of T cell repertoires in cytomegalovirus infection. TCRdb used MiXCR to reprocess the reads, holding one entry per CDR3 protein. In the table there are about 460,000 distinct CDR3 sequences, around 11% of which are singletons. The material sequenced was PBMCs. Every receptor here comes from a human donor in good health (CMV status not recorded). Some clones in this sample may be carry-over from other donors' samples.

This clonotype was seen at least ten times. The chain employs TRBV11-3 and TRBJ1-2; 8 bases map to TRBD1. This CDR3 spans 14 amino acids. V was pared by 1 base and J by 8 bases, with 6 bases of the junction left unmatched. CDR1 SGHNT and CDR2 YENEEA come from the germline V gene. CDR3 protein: CASSLGGQGSGYTF. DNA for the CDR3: TGTGCCAGCAGCTTAGGAGGACAGGGAAGCGGCTACACCTTC.

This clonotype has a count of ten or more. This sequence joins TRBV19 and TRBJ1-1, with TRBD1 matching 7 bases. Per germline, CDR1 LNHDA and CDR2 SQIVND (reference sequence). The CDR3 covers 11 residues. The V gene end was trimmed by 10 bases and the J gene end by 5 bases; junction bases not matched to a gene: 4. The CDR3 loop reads CATQGGTEAFF. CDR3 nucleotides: TGTGCCACGCAGGGGGGGACTGAAGCTTTCTTT.

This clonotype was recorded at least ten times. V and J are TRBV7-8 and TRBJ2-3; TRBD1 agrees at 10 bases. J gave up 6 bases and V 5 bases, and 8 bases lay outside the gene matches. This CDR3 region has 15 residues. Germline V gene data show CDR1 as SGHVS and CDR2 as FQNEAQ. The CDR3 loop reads CASSGWDRGIDTQYF. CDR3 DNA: TGTGCCAGCAGCGGCTGGGACAGGGGAATTGATACGCAGTATTTT.

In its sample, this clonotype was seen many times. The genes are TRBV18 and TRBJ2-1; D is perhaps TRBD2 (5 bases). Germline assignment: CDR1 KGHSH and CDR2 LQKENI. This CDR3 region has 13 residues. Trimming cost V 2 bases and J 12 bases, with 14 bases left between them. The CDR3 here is CASSPGAAEGQFF. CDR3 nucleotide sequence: TGTGCCAGCTCACCAGGAGCGGCCGAGGGGCAGTTCTTC.

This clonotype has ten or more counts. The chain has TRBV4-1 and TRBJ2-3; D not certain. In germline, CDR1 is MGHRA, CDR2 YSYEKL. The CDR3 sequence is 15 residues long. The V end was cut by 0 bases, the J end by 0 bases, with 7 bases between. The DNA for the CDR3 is TGCGCCAGCAGCCAAGAATTCAGAAGCACAGATACGCAGTATTTT. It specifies CASSQEFRSTDTQYF.

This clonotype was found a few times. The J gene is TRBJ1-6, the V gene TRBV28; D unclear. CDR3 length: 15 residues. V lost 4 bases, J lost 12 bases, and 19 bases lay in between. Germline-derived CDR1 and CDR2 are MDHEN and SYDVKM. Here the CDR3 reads CASSSQRRSRGPLHF. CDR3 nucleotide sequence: TGTGCCAGCAGTTCCCAGAGACGCTCGCGGGGACCCCTCCACTTT.

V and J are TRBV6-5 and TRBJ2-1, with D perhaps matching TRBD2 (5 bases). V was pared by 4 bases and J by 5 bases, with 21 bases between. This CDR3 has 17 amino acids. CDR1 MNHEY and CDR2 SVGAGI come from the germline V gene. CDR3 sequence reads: CASSSIPNAGRNNEQFF. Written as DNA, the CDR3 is TGTGCCAGCAGTTCGATCCCTAACGCGGGCAGAAACAATGAGCAGTTCTTC.

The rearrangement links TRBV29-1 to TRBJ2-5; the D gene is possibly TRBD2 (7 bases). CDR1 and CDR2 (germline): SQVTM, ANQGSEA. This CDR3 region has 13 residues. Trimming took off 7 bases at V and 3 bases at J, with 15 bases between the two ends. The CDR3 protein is CSARGGLEETQYF. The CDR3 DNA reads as TGCAGCGCTAGGGGGGGGCTGGAAGAGACCCAGTACTTC. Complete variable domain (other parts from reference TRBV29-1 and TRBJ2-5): SAVISQKPSRDICQRGTSLTIQCQVDSQVTMMFWYRQQPGQSLTLIATANQGSEATYESGFVIDKFPISRPNLTFSTLTVSNMSPEDSSIYLCSARGGLEETQYFGPGTRLLVL.

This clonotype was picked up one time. CDR3 sequence (DNA): TGCAGTGCGCAGTCGGGACTAGCGGGAGCAGATACGCAGTATTTT. Translating it yields CSAQSGLAGADTQYF. V usage is TRBV20-1 and J usage is TRBJ2-3; 14 bases map to TRBD2. Germline CDR1 and CDR2: DFQATT and SNEGSKA (reference sequence). The V and J ends lost 6 bases and 4 bases, in that order; junction bases with no gene match: 6. The length of the CDR3 is 15 residues.

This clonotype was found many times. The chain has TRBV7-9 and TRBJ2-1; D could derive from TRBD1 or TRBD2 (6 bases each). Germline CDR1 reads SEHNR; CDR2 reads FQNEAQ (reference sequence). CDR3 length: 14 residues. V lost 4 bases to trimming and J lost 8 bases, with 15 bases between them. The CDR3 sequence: CASSSRGRRDEQFF. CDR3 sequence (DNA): TGTGCCAGCAGCTCCCGGGGGCGCAGGGATGAGCAGTTCTTC. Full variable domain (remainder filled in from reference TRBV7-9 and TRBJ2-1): DTGVSQNPRHKITKRGQNVTFRCDPISEHNRLYWYRQTLGQGPEFLTYFQNEAQLEKSRLLSDRFSAERPKGSFSTLEIQRTEQGDSAMYLCASSSRGRRDEQFFGPGTRLTVL.

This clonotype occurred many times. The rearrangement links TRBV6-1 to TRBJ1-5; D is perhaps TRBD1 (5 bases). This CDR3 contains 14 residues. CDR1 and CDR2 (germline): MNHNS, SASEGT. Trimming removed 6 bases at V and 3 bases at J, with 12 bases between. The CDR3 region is CASSRQYFNQPQHF. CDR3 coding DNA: TGTGCCAGCAGCCGACAGTATTTCAATCAGCCCCAGCATTTT.

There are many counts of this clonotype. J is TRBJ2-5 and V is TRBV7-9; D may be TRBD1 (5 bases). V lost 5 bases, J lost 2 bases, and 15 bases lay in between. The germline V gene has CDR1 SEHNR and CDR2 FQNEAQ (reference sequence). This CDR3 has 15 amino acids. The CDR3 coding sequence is TGTGCCAGCAGCCGCCAGGGATTACAACAAGAGACCCAGTACTTC. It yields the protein CASSRQGLQQETQYF.

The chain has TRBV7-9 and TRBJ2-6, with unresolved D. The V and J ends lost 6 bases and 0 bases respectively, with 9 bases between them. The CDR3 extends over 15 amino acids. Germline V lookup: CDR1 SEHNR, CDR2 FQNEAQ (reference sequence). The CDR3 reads CASSFGFSGANVLTF. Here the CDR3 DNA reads TGTGCCAGCAGTTTTGGTTTCTCTGGGGCCAACGTCCTGACTTTC.

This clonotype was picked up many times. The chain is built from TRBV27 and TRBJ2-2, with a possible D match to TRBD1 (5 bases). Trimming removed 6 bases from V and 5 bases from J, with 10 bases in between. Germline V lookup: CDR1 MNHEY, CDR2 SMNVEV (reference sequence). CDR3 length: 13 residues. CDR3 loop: CASSPRQTGELFF. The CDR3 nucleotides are TGTGCCAGCAGCCCACGACAGACCGGGGAGCTGTTTTTT.

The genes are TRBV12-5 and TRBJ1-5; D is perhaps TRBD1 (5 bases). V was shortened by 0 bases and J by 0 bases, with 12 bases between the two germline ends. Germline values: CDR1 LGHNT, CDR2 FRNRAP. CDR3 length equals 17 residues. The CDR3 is CASGLVQEAYSNQPQHF. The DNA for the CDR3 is TGTGCTAGTGGTTTGGTACAGGAGGCCTATAGCAATCAGCCCCAGCATTTT.

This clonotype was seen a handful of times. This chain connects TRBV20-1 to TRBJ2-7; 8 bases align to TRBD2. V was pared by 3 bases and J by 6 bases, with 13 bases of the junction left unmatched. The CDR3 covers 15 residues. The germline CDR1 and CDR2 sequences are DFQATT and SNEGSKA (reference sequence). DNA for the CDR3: TGCAGTGCTAGGCGTACCGGGGGGGCGGCTGGCGAGCAGTACTTC. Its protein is CSARRTGGAAGEQYF.

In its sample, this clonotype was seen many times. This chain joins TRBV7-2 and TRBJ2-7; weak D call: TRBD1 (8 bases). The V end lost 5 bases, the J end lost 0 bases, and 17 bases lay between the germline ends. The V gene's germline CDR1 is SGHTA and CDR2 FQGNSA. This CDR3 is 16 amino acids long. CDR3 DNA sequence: TGTGCCAGCAGCGGAAACAGGGGGGGGAGCTCCTACGAGCAGTACTTC. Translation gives CASSGNRGGSSYEQYF. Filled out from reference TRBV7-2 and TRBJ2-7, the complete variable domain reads GAGVSQSPSNKVTEKGKDVELRCDPISGHTALYWYRQSLGQGLEFLIYFQGNSAPDKSGLPSDRFSAERTGGSVSTLTIQRTQQEDSAVYLCASSGNRGGSSYEQYFGPGTRLTVT.

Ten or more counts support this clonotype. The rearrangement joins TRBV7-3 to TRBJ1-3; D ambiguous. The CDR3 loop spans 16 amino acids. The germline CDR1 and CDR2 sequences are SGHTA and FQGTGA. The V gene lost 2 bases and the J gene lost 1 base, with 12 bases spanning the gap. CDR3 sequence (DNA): TGTGCCAGCAGCTTAGCTCAGCCAGGTTCTGGAAACACCATATATTTT. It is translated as CASSLAQPGSGNTIYF.

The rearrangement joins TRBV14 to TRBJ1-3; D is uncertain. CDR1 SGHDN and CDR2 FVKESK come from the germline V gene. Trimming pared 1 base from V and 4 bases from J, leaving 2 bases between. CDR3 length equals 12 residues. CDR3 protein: CASSQGGNTIYF. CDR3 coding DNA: TGTGCCAGCAGCCAAGGAGGAAACACCATATATTTT.

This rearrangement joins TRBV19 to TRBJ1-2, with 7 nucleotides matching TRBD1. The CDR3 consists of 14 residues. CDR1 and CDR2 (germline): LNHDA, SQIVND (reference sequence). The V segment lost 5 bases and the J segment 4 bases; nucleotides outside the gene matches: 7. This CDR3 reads CASSPGQAVYGYTF. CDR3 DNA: TGTGCCAGTAGTCCCGGACAGGCGGTCTATGGCTACACCTTC. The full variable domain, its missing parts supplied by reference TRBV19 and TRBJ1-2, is DGGITQSPKYLFRKEGQNVTLSCEQNLNHDAMYWYRQDPGQGLRLIYYSQIVNDFQKGDIAEGYSVSREKKESFPLTVTSAQKNPTAFYLCASSPGQAVYGYTFGSGTRLTVV.

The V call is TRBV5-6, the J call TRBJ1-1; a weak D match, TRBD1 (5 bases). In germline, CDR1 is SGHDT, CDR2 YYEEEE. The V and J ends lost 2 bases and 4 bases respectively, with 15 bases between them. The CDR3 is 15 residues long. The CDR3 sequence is CASSFVPGRGTEAFF. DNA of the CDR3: TGTGCCAGCAGCTTTGTGCCAGGGAGGGGCACTGAAGCTTTCTTT.

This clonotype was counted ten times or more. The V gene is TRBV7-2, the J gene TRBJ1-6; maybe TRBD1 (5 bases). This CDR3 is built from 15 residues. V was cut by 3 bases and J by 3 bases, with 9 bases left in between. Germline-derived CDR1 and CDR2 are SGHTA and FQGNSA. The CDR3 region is CASSFGGYYNSPLHF. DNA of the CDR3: TGTGCCAGCAGCTTCGGGGGGTACTATAATTCACCCCTCCACTTT.

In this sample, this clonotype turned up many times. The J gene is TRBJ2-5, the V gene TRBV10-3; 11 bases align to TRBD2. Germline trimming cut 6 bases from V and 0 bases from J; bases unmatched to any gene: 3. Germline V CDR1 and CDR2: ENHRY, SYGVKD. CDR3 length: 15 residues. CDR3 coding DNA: TGTGCCATCAGGCCTAGCGGGGGGAACCAAGAGACCCAGTACTTC. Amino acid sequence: CAIRPSGGNQETQYF.

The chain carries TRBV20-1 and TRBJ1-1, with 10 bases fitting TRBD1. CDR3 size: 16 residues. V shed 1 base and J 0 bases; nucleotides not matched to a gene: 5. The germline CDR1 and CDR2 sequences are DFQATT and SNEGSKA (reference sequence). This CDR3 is CSARVPGQGLNTEAFF. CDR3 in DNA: TGCAGTGCTAGAGTCCCGGGACAGGGGCTGAACACTGAAGCTTTCTTT.

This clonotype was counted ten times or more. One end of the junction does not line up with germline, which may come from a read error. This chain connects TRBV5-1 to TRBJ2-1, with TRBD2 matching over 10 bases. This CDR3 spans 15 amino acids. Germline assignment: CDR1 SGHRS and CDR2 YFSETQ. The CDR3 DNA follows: TGTGCCAGCAGCTTAGCTAGCGGGAGTTACAATGAGCAGTTCTTC. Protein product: CASSLASGSYNEQFF.

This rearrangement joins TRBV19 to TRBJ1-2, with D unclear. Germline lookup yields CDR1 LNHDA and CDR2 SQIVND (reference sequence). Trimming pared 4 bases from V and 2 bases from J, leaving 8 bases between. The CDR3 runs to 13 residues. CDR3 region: CASSRGLNYGYTF. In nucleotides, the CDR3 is TGTGCCAGTAGTAGGGGTTTGAACTATGGCTACACCTTC.

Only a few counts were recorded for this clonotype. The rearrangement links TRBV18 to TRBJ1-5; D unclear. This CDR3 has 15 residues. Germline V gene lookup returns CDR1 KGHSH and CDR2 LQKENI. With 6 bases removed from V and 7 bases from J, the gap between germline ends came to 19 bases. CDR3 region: CASSPGSGVTQPQHF. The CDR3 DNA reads TGTGCCAGCTCCCCGGGGTCCGGGGTCACACAGCCCCAGCATTTT.